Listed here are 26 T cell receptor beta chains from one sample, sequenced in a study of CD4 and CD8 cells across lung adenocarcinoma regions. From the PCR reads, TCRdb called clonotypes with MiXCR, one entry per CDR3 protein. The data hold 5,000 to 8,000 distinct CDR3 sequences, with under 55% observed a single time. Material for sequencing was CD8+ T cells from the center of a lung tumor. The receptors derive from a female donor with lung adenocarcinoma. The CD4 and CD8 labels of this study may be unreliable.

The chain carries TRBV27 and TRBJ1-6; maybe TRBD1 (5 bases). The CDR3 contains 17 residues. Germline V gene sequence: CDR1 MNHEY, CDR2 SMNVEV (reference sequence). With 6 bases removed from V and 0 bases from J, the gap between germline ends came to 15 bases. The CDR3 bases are TGTGCCAGCAGCCGGGACGGAGGTTACTCCTATAATTCACCCCTCCACTTT. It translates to CASSRDGGYSYNSPLHF.

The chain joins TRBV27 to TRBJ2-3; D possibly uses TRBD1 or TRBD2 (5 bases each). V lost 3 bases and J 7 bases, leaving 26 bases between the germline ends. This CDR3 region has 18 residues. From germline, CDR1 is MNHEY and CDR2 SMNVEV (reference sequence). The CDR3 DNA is TGTGCCAGCAGTTTCCGGCGGAGAGGGGCGGACCTCCAGTATACGCAGTATTTT. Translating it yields CASSFRRRGADLQYTQYF.

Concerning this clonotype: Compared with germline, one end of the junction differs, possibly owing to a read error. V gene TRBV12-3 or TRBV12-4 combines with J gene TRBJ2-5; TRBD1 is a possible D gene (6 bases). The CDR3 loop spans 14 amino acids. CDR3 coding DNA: TGTGGCAGCAGGGGTCTGGGGGCTAGAGACACTCAGTACTTC. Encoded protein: CGSRGLGARDTQYF.

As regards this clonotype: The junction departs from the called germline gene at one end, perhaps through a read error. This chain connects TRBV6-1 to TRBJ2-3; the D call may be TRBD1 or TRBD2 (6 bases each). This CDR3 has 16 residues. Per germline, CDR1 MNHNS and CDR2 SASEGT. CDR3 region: CASRVSRGRGTNTQYF. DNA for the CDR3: TGTGCCAGCCGCGTCTCTCGGGGGCGTGGCACAAACACGCAGTATTTC.

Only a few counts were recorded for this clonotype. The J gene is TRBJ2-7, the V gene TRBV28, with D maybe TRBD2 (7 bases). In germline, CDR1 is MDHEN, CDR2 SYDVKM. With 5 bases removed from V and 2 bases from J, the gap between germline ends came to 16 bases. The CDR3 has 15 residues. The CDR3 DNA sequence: TGTGCCAGCAGTCCGATGATCGGGGGGCCCTACGAGCAGTACTTC. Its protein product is CASSPMIGGPYEQYF. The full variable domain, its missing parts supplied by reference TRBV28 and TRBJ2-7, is DVKVTQSSRYLVKRTGEKVFLECVQDMDHENMFWYRQDPGLGLRLIYFSYDVKMKEKGDIPEGYSVSREKKERFSLILESASTNQTSMYLCASSPMIGGPYEQYFGPGTRLTVT.

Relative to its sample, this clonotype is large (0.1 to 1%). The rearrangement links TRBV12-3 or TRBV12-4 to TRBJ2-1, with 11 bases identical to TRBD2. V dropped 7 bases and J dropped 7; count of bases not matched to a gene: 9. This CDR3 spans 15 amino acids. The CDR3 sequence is CASMVAGGPKNEQFF. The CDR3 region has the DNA TGTGCCAGCATGGTAGCGGGGGGGCCGAAGAATGAGCAGTTCTTC.

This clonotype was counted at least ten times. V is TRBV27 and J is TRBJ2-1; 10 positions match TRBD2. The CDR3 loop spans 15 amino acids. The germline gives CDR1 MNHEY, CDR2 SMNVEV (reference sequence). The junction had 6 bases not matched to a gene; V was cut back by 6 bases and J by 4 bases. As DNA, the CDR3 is TGTGCCAGCAGAATACTAGCGGGGACATACAATGAGCAGTTCTTC. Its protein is CASRILAGTYNEQFF.

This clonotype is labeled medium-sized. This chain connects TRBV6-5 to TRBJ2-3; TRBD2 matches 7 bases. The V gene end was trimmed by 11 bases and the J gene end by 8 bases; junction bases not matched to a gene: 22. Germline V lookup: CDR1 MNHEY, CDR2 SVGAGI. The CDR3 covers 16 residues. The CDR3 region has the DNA TGTGCCGCCGAAGATGGGGGGGGGAGGGGATCAGCTACGCAGTATTTT. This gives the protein CAAEDGGGRGSATQYF.

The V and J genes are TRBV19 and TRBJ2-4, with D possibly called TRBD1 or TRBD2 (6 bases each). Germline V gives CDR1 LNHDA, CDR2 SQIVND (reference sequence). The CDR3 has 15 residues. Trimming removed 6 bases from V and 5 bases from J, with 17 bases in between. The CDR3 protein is CASRPGAGRQNIQYF. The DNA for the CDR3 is TGTGCCAGTAGGCCGGGGGCCGGGCGCCAAAACATTCAGTACTTC.

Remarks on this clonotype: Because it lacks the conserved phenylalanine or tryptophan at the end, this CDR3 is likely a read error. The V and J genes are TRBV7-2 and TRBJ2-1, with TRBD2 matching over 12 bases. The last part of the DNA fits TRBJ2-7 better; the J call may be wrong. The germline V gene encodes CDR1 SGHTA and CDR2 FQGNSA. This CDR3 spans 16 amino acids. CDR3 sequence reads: CASSKRLAGETYEQYL. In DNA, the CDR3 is TGTGCCAGCAGCAAACGACTAGCGGGGGAAACCTACGAGCAGTACTTA.

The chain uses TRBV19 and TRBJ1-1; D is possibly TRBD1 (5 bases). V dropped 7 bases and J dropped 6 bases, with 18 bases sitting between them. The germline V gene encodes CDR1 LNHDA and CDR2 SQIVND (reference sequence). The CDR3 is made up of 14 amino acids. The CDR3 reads CASTVGVGVSEAFF. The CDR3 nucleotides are TGTGCCAGTACCGTTGGGGTGGGGGTCTCTGAAGCTTTCTTT.

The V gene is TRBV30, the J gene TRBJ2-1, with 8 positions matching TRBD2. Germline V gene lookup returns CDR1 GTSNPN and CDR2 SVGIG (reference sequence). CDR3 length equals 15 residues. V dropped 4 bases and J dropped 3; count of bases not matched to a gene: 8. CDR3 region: CAWKSGGRIYNEQFF. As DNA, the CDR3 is TGTGCCTGGAAGTCCGGCGGGAGGATCTACAATGAGCAGTTCTTC.

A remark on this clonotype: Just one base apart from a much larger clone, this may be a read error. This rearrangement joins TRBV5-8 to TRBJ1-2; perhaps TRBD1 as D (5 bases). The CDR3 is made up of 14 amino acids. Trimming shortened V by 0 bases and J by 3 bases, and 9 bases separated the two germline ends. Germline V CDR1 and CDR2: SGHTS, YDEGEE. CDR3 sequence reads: CASSLVGRDYGYTF. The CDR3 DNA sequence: TGTGCCAGCAGCTTGGTGGGCAGGGACTATGGCTACACCTTC.

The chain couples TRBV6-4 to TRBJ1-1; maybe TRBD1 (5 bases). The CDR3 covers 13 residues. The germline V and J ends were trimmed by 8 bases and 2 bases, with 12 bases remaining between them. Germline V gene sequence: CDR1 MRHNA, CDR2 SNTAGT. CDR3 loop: CASGTDSNTEAFF. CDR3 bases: TGTGCCAGCGGGACGGATTCCAACACTGAAGCTTTCTTT.

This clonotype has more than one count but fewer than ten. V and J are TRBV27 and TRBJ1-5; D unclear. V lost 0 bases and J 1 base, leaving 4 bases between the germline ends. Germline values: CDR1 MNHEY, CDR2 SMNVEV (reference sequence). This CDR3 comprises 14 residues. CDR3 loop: CASSLSGSNQPQHF. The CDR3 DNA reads TGTGCCAGCAGTTTATCGGGCAGCAATCAGCCCCAGCATTTT.

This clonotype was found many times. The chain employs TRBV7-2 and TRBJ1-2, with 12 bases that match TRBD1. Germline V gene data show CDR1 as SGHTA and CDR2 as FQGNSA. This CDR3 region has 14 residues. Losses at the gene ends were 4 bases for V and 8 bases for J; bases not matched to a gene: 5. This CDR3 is CASSSGTGGFGYTF. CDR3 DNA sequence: TGTGCCAGCAGCTCCGGGACAGGGGGCTTCGGCTACACCTTC.

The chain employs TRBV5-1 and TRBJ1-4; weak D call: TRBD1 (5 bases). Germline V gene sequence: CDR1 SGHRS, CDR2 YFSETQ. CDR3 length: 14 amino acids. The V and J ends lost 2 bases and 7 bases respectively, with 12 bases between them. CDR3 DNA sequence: TGCGCCAGCAGCTTAGGGGAGGGTGGTGAAAAACTGTTTTTT. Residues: CASSLGEGGEKLFF.

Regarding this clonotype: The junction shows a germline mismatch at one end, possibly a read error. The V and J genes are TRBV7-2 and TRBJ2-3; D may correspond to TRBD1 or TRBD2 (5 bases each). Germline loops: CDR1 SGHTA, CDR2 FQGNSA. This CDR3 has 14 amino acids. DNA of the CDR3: TGTGCGGGGACCGGCGGCCGTGACACAGAGACGCAGTATTTC. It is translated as CAGTGGRDTETQYF.

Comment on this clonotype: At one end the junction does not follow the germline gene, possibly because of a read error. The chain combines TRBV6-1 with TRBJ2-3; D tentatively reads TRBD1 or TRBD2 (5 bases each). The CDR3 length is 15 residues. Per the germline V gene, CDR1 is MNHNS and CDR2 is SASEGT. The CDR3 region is CARGPEGCSTDTQYF. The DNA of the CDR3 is TGTGCCAGGGGCCCAGAGGGGTGTAGCACAGATACCCAGTATTTT.

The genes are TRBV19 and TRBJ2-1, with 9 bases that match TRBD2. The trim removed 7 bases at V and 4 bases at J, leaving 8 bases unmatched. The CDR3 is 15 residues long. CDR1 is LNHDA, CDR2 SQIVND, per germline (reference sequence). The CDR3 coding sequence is TGTGCCAGTACCGGTACGGGACTAGCATACAATGAGCAGTTCTTC. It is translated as CASTGTGLAYNEQFF. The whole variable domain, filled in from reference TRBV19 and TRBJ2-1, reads DGGITQSPKYLFRKEGQNVTLSCEQNLNHDAMYWYRQDPGQGLRLIYYSQIVNDFQKGDIAEGYSVSREKKESFPLTVTSAQKNPTAFYLCASTGTGLAYNEQFFGPGTRLTVL.

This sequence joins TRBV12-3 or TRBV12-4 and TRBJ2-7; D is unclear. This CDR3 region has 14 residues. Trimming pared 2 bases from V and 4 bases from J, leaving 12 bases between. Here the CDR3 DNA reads TGTGCCAGCAGTTTATCTCAAGGGTGGTACGAGCAGTACTTC. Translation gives CASSLSQGWYEQYF.

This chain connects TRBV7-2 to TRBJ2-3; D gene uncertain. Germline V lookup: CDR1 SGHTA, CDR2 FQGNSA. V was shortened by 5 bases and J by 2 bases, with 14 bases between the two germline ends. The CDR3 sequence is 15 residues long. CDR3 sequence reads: CASSLTPVNTDTQYF. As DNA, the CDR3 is TGTGCCAGCAGCCTAACTCCGGTGAACACAGATACGCAGTATTTT. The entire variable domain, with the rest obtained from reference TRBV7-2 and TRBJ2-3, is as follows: GAGVSQSPSNKVTEKGKDVELRCDPISGHTALYWYRQSLGQGLEFLIYFQGNSAPDKSGLPSDRFSAERTGGSVSTLTIQRTQQEDSAVYLCASSLTPVNTDTQYFGPGTRLTVL.

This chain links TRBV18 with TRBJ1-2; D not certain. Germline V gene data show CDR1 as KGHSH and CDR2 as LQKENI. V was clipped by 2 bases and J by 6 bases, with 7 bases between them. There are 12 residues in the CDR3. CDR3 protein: CASSPSGNGYTF. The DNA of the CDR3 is TGTGCCAGCTCACCATCCGGTAATGGCTACACCTTC.

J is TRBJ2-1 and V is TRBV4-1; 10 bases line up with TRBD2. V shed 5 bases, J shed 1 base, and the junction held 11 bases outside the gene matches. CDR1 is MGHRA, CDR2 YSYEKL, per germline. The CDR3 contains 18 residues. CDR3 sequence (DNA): TGCGCCAGCAGCAGGACAGGTAGCGGGGGGAAATCCTACAATGAGCAGTTCTTC. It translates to CASSRTGSGGKSYNEQFF.

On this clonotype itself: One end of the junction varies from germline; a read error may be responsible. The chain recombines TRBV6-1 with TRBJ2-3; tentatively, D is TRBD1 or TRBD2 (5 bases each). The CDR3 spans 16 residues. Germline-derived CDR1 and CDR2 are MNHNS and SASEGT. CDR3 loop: CASRGARGPSPDTQYF. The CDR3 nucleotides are TGTGCCAGCAGGGGAGCACGGGGCCCTAGCCCAGATACGCAGTACTTT.

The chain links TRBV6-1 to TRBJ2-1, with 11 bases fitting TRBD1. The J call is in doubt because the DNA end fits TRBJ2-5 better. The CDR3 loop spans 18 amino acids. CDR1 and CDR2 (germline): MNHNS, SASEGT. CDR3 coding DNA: TGTGCCAGCAGTGAAGCGCCCTGGGACAGGGGGATCCAAGAGACCCAGTACTTC. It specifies CASSEAPWDRGIQETQYF.